This T cell receptor (beta chain) was profiled in a study of blood T cell repertoires in COVID-19. Study as a whole: From the United States, Italy and Spain came samples of acute and convalescent COVID-19. Nucleic acid was either cDNA or gDNA, and it came from T cells, B-cell-depleted T cells, or PBMCs.

From germline, CDR1 is MNHEY and CDR2 SVGAGI. The CDR3 has 15 amino acids. The V segment lost 7 bases and the J segment 3 bases; nucleotides outside the gene matches: 11. Per the original data handling: Estimated nucleated cell counts came from reference gene primer amplification. Sequencing used immunoSEQ multiplex PCR; TCRdb keeps in-frame clones, though not all of them. That table furnishes V, J and clone size, whereas the DNA furnished D and trimming. The profile shows about 31,000 clones, 91% of them singletons. The chain joins TRBV6-5 to TRBJ2-5, with 7 bases lining up with TRBD2. The TCR originated in a human donor in a cohort sampled during active COVID-19. Specimen: peripheral blood. As DNA, the CDR3 is TGTGCCAGCAAGACGGGAGGCAGAGCTAAAGAGACCCAGTACTTC. This encodes CASKTGGRAKETQYF.